Shown below are 22 T cell receptor beta chains from a single sample sequenced in a study of blood T cell repertoires in COVID-19. The method was immunoSEQ multiplex PCR; TCRdb's version includes in-frame clones alone and lacks a portion of them. The sample shows 300,000 to 400,000 clones, around 90% of them seen only once. Sequencing was carried out using peripheral blood. These receptors were collected from a woman aged 18-29 years who had recovered from COVID-19.

The V gene is TRBV4-3, the J gene TRBJ1-1; 7 nucleotides match TRBD1. CDR3 length: 15 residues. Germline V CDR1 and CDR2: LGHNA, YSLEER. V lost 2 bases, J lost 5 bases, and 8 bases stayed unmatched. The CDR3 DNA reads as TGCGCCAGCAGCCAAAGACAGGGTACAGGGACTGAAGCTTTCTTT. Translated, it gives CASSQRQGTGTEAFF.

This clone was detected only once. The V gene is TRBV2, the J gene TRBJ2-7, with a weak D call TRBD1 (6 bases). The CDR3 length is 16 residues. V shed 9 bases and J shed 8 bases, with 29 bases lying between them. Per germline, CDR1 SNHLY and CDR2 FYNNEI. The chain's CDR3 is CASGEVGTGSRTKQYV. For the CDR3, the DNA is TGTGCCAGTGGGGAAGTGGGAACAGGGTCTCGAACGAAGCAGTACGTC.

The chain has TRBV10-3 and TRBJ2-2, with TRBD1 matching over 8 bases. The CDR3 runs to 16 residues. Germline V gene sequence: CDR1 ENHRY, CDR2 SYGVKD. Trimming removed 5 bases from V and 0 bases from J; junction bases left unmatched: 5. CDR3 sequence: CAISRSGGANTGELFF. For the CDR3, the DNA is TGTGCCATCAGTAGGTCAGGGGGCGCGAACACCGGGGAGCTGTTTTTT.

The chain has TRBV2 and TRBJ2-1; 9 bases are a match to TRBD1. The CDR3 is 14 residues long. J was trimmed by 5 bases and V by 9 bases; bases with no gene match: 8. CDR1 is SNHLY and CDR2 is FYNNEI in the germline V gene. CDR3 amino acids: CASEKDRGDNEQFF. In nucleotides, the CDR3 is TGTGCCAGTGAAAAGGACAGGGGTGACAATGAGCAGTTCTTC.

The gene calls are TRBV2 and TRBJ2-7; 9 positions match TRBD1. V was pared by 6 bases and J by 2 bases, with 2 bases of the junction left unmatched. Germline CDR1 and CDR2: SNHLY and FYNNEI. The CDR3 is 13 amino acids. The CDR3 protein is CASRGTGTYEQYV. The DNA of the CDR3 is TGTGCCAGCAGGGGGACAGGGACCTACGAGCAGTACGTC.

The chain uses TRBV6-5 and TRBJ1-4; possible D gene TRBD1, 5 bases. From germline, CDR1 is MNHEY and CDR2 SVGAGI. This CDR3 comprises 16 residues. The V end lost 2 bases, the J end lost 7 bases, and 17 bases lay between the germline ends. CDR3 sequence: CASSYDGARMGEKLFF. CDR3 DNA sequence: TGTGCCAGCAGTTACGATGGGGCAAGGATGGGTGAAAAACTGTTTTTT.

The V call is TRBV9, the J call TRBJ2-1, with 11 bases aligning to TRBD2. V was clipped by 1 base and J by 9 bases; unmatched bases: 12. CDR3 size: 17 residues. The germline CDR1 and CDR2 sequences are SGDLS and YYNGEE. The CDR3 loop is CASSVTSGSPGAGEQFF. CDR3 sequence (DNA): TGTGCCAGCAGCGTAACTAGCGGGAGTCCGGGTGCGGGTGAGCAGTTCTTC.

V usage is TRBV7-9 and J usage is TRBJ1-1, with D perhaps matching TRBD1 (6 bases). V lost 6 bases to trimming and J lost 4 bases, with 12 bases between them. Germline V gene data show CDR1 as SEHNR and CDR2 as FQNEAQ (reference sequence). The CDR3 runs to 13 residues. CDR3 nucleotides: TGTGCCAGCAGTTTTACAGGGATCACTGAAGCTTTCTTT. This translates into CASSFTGITEAFF.

This rearrangement joins TRBV10-2 to TRBJ2-1; 8 bases align to TRBD2. The ends lost 7 bases at V and 2 bases at J; junction bases unmatched: 10. The CDR3 consists of 16 residues. The germline V gene has CDR1 WSHSY and CDR2 SAAADI. The DNA for the CDR3 is TGCGCCAGCACGGGGGTAGCGGGATACACCTACAATGAGCAGTTCTTC. Its translation: CASTGVAGYTYNEQFF.

This clone was observed a single time. Other DNA sequences in this specimen translate into the identical CDR3. The rearrangement joins TRBV11-3 to TRBJ1-2, with 8 bases identical to TRBD1. Germline-derived CDR1 and CDR2 are SGHNT and YENEEA. The CDR3 runs to 16 residues. The trim removed 5 bases at V and 2 bases at J, leaving 10 bases unmatched. The CDR3 is CASSPPTGAGNYGYTF. DNA for the CDR3: TGTGCCAGCAGCCCACCGACAGGGGCGGGGAACTATGGCTACACCTTC.

The V gene is TRBV19, the J gene TRBJ2-2; D call uncertain. V lost 5 bases and J lost 4, with 5 bases in between. Germline CDR1 is LNHDA and CDR2 is SQIVND (reference sequence). The CDR3 has 12 residues. The CDR3 DNA sequence: TGTGCCAGTAGTCCGCGCACCGGGGAGCTGTTTTTT. Protein: CASSPRTGELFF.

This chain connects TRBV9 to TRBJ1-6, with TRBD1 matching over 8 bases. The CDR3 loop spans 14 amino acids. CDR1 SGDLS and CDR2 YYNGEE come from the germline V gene. After removal of 3 bases from V and 10 bases from J, the junction contained 6 bases not matched to a gene. The DNA of the CDR3 is TGTGCCAGCAGCGCTGACAGGGGAAACTCACCCCTCCACTTT. It is translated as CASSADRGNSPLHF.

The chain has TRBV27 and TRBJ2-3; D may be TRBD2 (5 bases). Germline-derived CDR1 and CDR2 are MNHEY and SMNVEV (reference sequence). The CDR3 totals 12 residues. Trimming removed 2 bases from V and 8 bases from J, with 8 bases in between. In nucleotides, the CDR3 is TGTGCCAGCAGTTTACGGGGAGTTACGCAGTATTTT. Its translation: CASSLRGVTQYF.

The chain has TRBV5-4 and TRBJ1-2, with a weak D call TRBD1 (6 bases). The ends were cut back, 0 bases at V and 5 bases at J, with 20 bases in the middle. CDR3 length: 17 amino acids. CDR1 SGHNT and CDR2 YYREEE come from the germline V gene (reference sequence). The CDR3, as DNA: TGTGCCAGCAGCTTGGAGTCGCAGGGGCGAAAAAATTATGGCTACACCTTC. This translates into CASSLESQGRKNYGYTF.

The CDR3 DNA sequence: TGCAGCGTTGATGGAGCCCCGACAGGGAAGGAAAAACTGTTTTTT. It is translated as CSVDGAPTGKEKLFF. V gene TRBV29-1 combines with J gene TRBJ1-4; 7 nucleotides match TRBD1. Germline V CDR1 and CDR2: SQVTM, ANQGSEA. The CDR3 runs 15 residues. Trimming removed 3 bases from V and 8 bases from J; junction bases left unmatched: 12.

The chain recombines TRBV7-2 with TRBJ1-4; 10 nucleotides match TRBD1. Germline V CDR1 and CDR2: SGHTA, FQGNSA. The CDR3 extends over 14 amino acids. V lost 5 bases to trimming and J lost 11 bases; unmatched junction nucleotides: 8. Written as DNA, the CDR3 is TGTGCCAGCAGCGCAGGGACAGGGGTAGTGAAACTGTTTTTT. Protein product: CASSAGTGVVKLFF.

V gene TRBV11-2 combines with J gene TRBJ2-3, with D perhaps TRBD2 (6 bases). Trimming took off 0 bases at V and 0 bases at J, with 16 bases between the two ends. Looked up from germline, CDR1 is SGHAT and CDR2 is FQNNGV. The CDR3 contains 18 residues. The CDR3 coding sequence is TGTGCCAGCAGCTTAGAAACGGCTAGCGTTACTAGCACAGATACGCAGTATTTT. This codes for CASSLETASVTSTDTQYF. The full variable domain, with the rest looked up from reference TRBV11-2 and TRBJ2-3, is EAGVAQSPRYKIIEKRQSVAFWCNPISGHATLYWYQQILGQGPKLLIQFQNNGVVDDSQLPKDRFSAERLKGVDSTLKIQPAKLEDSAVYLCASSLETASVTSTDTQYFGPGTRLTVL.

This chain connects TRBV19 to TRBJ1-2; D remains ambiguous. The V end was cut by 1 base, the J end by 3 bases, with 12 bases between. This CDR3 contains 15 residues. Germline lookup yields CDR1 LNHDA and CDR2 SQIVND (reference sequence). As DNA, the CDR3 is TGTGCCAGTAGTATAGGAGGTATAACGTACTATGGCTACACCTTC. It is translated as CASSIGGITYYGYTF.

This chain connects TRBV5-6 to TRBJ1-6, with unresolved D. The germline V gene has CDR1 SGHDT and CDR2 YYEEEE. There are 13 residues in the CDR3. The V and J ends lost 4 bases and 5 bases respectively, with 7 bases between them. CDR3: CASSPENNSPLHF. In DNA form, the CDR3 reads TGTGCCAGCAGCCCGGAGAATAATTCACCCCTCCACTTT.

This rearrangement joins TRBV24-1 to TRBJ1-4; D is unresolved. Germline CDR1 reads KGHDR; CDR2 reads SFDVKD. This CDR3 is 16 amino acids long. V lost 0 bases, J lost 0 bases, and 7 bases lay in between. For the CDR3, the DNA is TGTGCCACCAGTGATTTGGCGGTATCAACTAATGAAAAACTGTTTTTT. It translates to CATSDLAVSTNEKLFF.

This clone occurred once. The V call is TRBV4-1, the J call TRBJ1-2, with 7 nucleotides matching TRBD1. V lost 2 bases, J lost 6 bases, and 9 bases stayed unmatched. CDR3 length: 15 amino acids. Germline lookup yields CDR1 MGHRA and CDR2 YSYEKL. The CDR3 reads CASSQKGARKDGYTF. CDR3 coding DNA: TGCGCCAGCAGCCAAAAGGGGGCCAGAAAAGATGGCTACACCTTC.

This clone came up a few times. The CDR3 bases are TGTGCCAGCAGCTTAGACGGGGACACCGGGACGAATGAAAAACTGTTTTTT. It encodes CASSLDGDTGTNEKLFF. This sequence joins TRBV11-3 and TRBJ1-4; the D gene is possibly TRBD1 (6 bases). The CDR3 is 17 residues long. Trimming pared 0 bases from V and 5 bases from J, leaving 16 bases between. Per germline, CDR1 SGHNT and CDR2 YENEEA.